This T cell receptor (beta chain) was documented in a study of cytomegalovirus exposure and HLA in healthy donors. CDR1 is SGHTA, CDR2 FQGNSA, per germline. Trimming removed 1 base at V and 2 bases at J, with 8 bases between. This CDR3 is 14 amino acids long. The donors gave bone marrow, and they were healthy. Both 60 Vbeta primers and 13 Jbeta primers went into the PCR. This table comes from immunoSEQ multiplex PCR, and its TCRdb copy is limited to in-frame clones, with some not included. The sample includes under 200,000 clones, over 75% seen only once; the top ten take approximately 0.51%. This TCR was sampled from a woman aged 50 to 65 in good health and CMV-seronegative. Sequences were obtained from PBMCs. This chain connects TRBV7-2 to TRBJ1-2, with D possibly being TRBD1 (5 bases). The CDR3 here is CASSLGGSNYGYTF. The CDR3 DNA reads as TGTGCCAGCAGCTTAGGGGGCTCGAACTATGGCTACACCTTC.